The clone carrying this T cell receptor beta chain was detected many times. Its antigen is undetermined. The data were taken from a study of Graves' ophthalmopathy and Graves' hyperthyroidism. Study-wide findings and caveats: Sensitivity of around 88% and specificity of around 80% were achieved when a 13-signature model separated ophthalmopathy from stable hyperthyroidism. Blood also held most thyroid clonotypes expanded above 0.001 frequency. Ophthalmopathy progression prediction by the model yielded a sensitivity of 70.59% and a specificity of about 72%.

Amplification targeted the TCR beta CDR3 regions, with RNA transcripts as the source material. A first-round RT-PCR used HTBI primers, followed by a second-round multiplex PCR. A single record per CDR3 protein comes from TCRdb applying MiXCR to the multiplex PCR reads. The sample yields about 550,000 distinct CDR3 sequences, approximately 37% seen once. The authors diagnosed from clinical symptoms, serum thyroxine, TRAb, thyroid ultrasound and orbital computed tomography. Trimming cost V 6 bases and J 0 bases, with 11 bases left between them. Looked up from germline, CDR1 is DFQATT and CDR2 is SNEGSKA (reference sequence). There are 13 residues in the CDR3.

J is TRBJ1-2 and V is TRBV20-1; D possibly corresponds to TRBD1 (5 bases). The sample consisted of peripheral blood or thyroid tissue (not recorded which). The receptor was isolated from an adult man with Graves' hyperthyroidism. In DNA, the CDR3 is TGCAGTGCACGGGACCGATCTAACTATGGCTACACCTTC. This translates into CSARDRSNYGYTF.